These 27 T cell receptor beta chains were all obtained from the same sample, sequenced in a study of T cell repertoires in cytomegalovirus infection. Each CDR3 protein gets one entry after TCRdb re-called the reads with MiXCR. The table has about 55,000 distinct CDR3 sequences, roughly 20% seen once. For these receptors, no antigen is known. This specimen consisted of CD8+ T cells from cultured PBMCs, obtained from culture after CMV antigen stimulation. The receptor source for this set is a human donor in good health (CMV status not recorded). Some clones in this sample may be carry-over from other donors' samples.

This clonotype was observed a few times. This chain uses TRBV4-3 with TRBJ1-2, with D perhaps TRBD1 (6 bases). Between the trimmed V and J ends, which lost 0 bases and 1 base, there was a span of 18 bases. CDR3 length equals 18 residues. Germline CDR1 is LGHNA and CDR2 is YSLEER. CDR3 DNA sequence: TGCGCCAGCAGCCAAGATATTTTTACAGGGCACCTTAACTATGGCTACACCTTC. It specifies CASSQDIFTGHLNYGYTF.

The V call is TRBV2, the J call TRBJ2-7; 9 nucleotides agree with TRBD1. J lost 5 bases, V lost 6 bases, and 5 bases had no gene match. Germline-derived CDR1 and CDR2 are SNHLY and FYNNEI. This CDR3 is 13 amino acids long. CDR3 sequence (DNA): TGTGCCAGCAGGGGGACAGGGTTCGACGAGCAGTACTTC. Protein: CASRGTGFDEQYF.

This clonotype was seen a few times. The CDR3 sequence is CASSPVRDEQYF. The CDR3 bases are TGTGCCAGCAGCCCTGTCCGGGACGAGCAGTACTTC. The chain recombines TRBV7-9 with TRBJ2-7, with D unresolved. The CDR3 loop spans 12 amino acids. V was pared by 5 bases and J by 5 bases, with 10 bases between. Per germline, CDR1 SEHNR and CDR2 FQNEAQ (reference sequence).

The chain has TRBV28 and TRBJ2-3, with D perhaps matching TRBD2 (5 bases). Between the trimmed V and J ends, which lost 6 bases and 6 bases, there was a span of 19 bases. This CDR3 region has 15 residues. Germline CDR1 reads MDHEN; CDR2 reads SYDVKM. The CDR3 DNA sequence: TGTGCCAGCAGCCGACGAGCACTAGGTCGCGATACGCAGTATTTT. It is translated as CASSRRALGRDTQYF.

V and J are TRBV28 and TRBJ2-3; TRBD2 matches 14 bases. The trim removed 4 bases at V and 6 bases at J, leaving 6 bases unmatched. The CDR3 loop spans 16 amino acids. CDR1 MDHEN and CDR2 SYDVKM come from the germline V gene. The CDR3 sequence is CASSYGTSGSTDTQYF. The CDR3 region has the DNA TGTGCCAGCAGTTACGGGACTAGCGGGAGTACCGATACGCAGTATTTT.

This clonotype was seen many times. The J gene is TRBJ1-1, the V gene TRBV13; 7 bases agree with TRBD1. V trimming: 2 bases; J trimming: 1 base; junction bases outside the gene matches: 1. Germline V lookup: CDR1 PRHDT, CDR2 FYEKMQ (reference sequence). This CDR3 spans 14 amino acids. This CDR3 reads CASSLRQGNTEAFF. The DNA of the CDR3 is TGTGCCAGCAGCTTAAGACAGGGGAACACTGAAGCTTTCTTT.

This clonotype has only a few counts. The V and J genes are TRBV6-5 and TRBJ2-7; D uncertain. The CDR3 has 16 residues. Trimming shortened V by 0 bases and J by 0 bases, and 12 bases separated the two germline ends. Germline assignment: CDR1 MNHEY and CDR2 SVGAGI. This chain's CDR3 is CASSYSRIRSSYEQYF. In DNA form, the CDR3 reads TGTGCCAGCAGTTACTCGAGGATCCGGAGCTCCTACGAGCAGTACTTC.

The chain is built from TRBV7-4 and TRBJ1-3, with D unclear. The ends were cut back, 5 bases at V and 6 bases at J, with 8 bases in the middle. Germline V lookup: CDR1 SGHVT, CDR2 SQSDAQ. The CDR3 runs 12 residues. CDR3 DNA: TGTGCCAGCAGCCTAGACGAAAACACCATATATTTT. It codes for CASSLDENTIYF.

The chain employs TRBV27 and TRBJ1-2, with D possibly being TRBD1 (5 bases). The germline V and J ends were trimmed by 2 bases and 5 bases, with 18 bases remaining between them. Per the germline V gene, CDR1 is MNHEY and CDR2 is SMNVEV (reference sequence). The CDR3 totals 16 residues. CDR3 amino acids: CASSLRLRETVYGYTF. The CDR3 coding sequence is TGTGCCAGCAGTTTAAGGCTTCGGGAGACAGTTTATGGCTACACCTTC.

In its sample, this clonotype was seen a few times. The chain links TRBV7-9 to TRBJ2-1; 8 nucleotides agree with TRBD2. The V and J ends lost 7 bases and 7 bases, in that order; junction bases with no gene match: 9. CDR3 length equals 14 residues. Germline V gene lookup returns CDR1 SEHNR and CDR2 FQNEAQ (reference sequence). CDR3: CASIFSGMINEQFF. CDR3 sequence (DNA): TGTGCCAGCATATTTAGCGGGATGATTAATGAGCAGTTCTTC.

This clonotype was seen many times. V gene TRBV7-3 combines with J gene TRBJ2-3; TRBD2 matches at 10 bases. Trimming removed 5 bases from V and 3 bases from J; junction bases left unmatched: 5. CDR3 size: 15 residues. The V gene's germline CDR1 is SGHTA and CDR2 FQGTGA. The CDR3 loop is CASSQLAGLTDTQYF. The DNA of the CDR3 is TGTGCCAGCAGCCAACTAGCGGGGTTAACAGATACGCAGTATTTT.

The V gene is TRBV6-1, the J gene TRBJ1-2, with 7 bases fitting TRBD1. The CDR3 totals 15 residues. J gave up 4 bases and V 5 bases, and 10 bases lay outside the gene matches. Germline CDR1 reads MNHNS; CDR2 reads SASEGT. DNA for the CDR3: TGTGCCAGCAGTCACAAGCCGACAGGGTCCTATGGCTACACCTTC. Translating it yields CASSHKPTGSYGYTF.

The table lists this clonotype with a few counts. The germline gene is not matched at one end of the junction; a read error may be the cause. The V call is TRBV6-1, the J call TRBJ1-6; TRBD1 agrees at 8 bases. The CDR3 is 12 amino acids. In germline, CDR1 is MNHNS, CDR2 SASEGT. CDR3 coding DNA: TGTGCCAGCAGTGAAGCGCCGGGACAGGCGACTTGG. Residues: CASSEAPGQATW.

In this sample, this clonotype turned up a few times. The chain joins TRBV7-2 to TRBJ2-7; 7 bases line up with TRBD2. V lost 1 base to trimming and J lost 1 base; unmatched junction nucleotides: 7. The CDR3 length is 16 residues. Germline values: CDR1 SGHTA, CDR2 FQGNSA. The CDR3 loop reads CASSLVAGLPSYEQYF. The CDR3 DNA is TGTGCCAGCAGCTTAGTAGCGGGTCTACCTTCCTACGAGCAGTACTTC.

V is TRBV6-1 and J is TRBJ1-5, with TRBD1 identical over 7 bases. The CDR3 spans 14 residues. V was clipped by 6 bases and J by 13 bases; unmatched bases: 15. Germline V lookup: CDR1 MNHNS, CDR2 SASEGT. CDR3 coding DNA: TGTGCCAGCAGCCCCGGGGCCGCAGGGGGGTGTCAGCATTTT. Translation: CASSPGAAGGCQHF.

The V call is TRBV7-6, the J call TRBJ2-5; TRBD2 agrees at 12 bases. With 6 bases clipped from V and 5 bases from J, the junction kept 19 bases outside the gene matches. The CDR3 contains 19 residues. The germline gives CDR1 SGHVS, CDR2 FNYEAQ. The CDR3 region is CASSERLAGEEFVRETQYF. CDR3 DNA sequence: TGTGCCAGCAGTGAAAGACTAGCGGGAGAAGAATTTGTAAGGGAGACCCAGTACTTC. Complete variable domain (other parts from reference TRBV7-6 and TRBJ2-5): GAGVSQSPRYKVTKRGQDVALRCDPISGHVSLYWYRQALGQGPEFLTYFNYEAQQDKSGLPNDRFSAERPEGSISTLTIQRTEQRDSAMYRCASSERLAGEEFVRETQYFGPGTRLLVL.

In its sample, this clonotype was seen a few times. The J gene is TRBJ1-1, the V gene TRBV12-5; no firm D call. Germline-derived CDR1 and CDR2 are LGHNT and FRNRAP. The ends were cut back, 5 bases at V and 0 bases at J, with 16 bases in the middle. CDR3 length: 16 amino acids. Written as DNA, the CDR3 is TGTGCTAGTGGTCCCCCATCTACACGAGTGAACACTGAAGCTTTCTTT. Translating it yields CASGPPSTRVNTEAFF. Using reference TRBV12-5 and TRBJ1-1 for the parts outside the CDR3, the full variable domain is DARVTQTPRHKVTEMGQEVTMRCQPILGHNTVFWYRQTMMQGLELLAYFRNRAPLDDSGMPKDRFSAEMPDATLATLKIQPSEPRDSAVYFCASGPPSTRVNTEAFFGQGTRLTVV.

The chain joins TRBV4-3 to TRBJ1-5; unclear D gene. Trimming took off 0 bases at V and 4 bases at J, with 4 bases between the two ends. This CDR3 is 13 amino acids long. Germline V gives CDR1 LGHNA, CDR2 YSLEER. In DNA, the CDR3 is TGCGCCAGCAGCCAAGACTGGAATCAGCCCCAGCATTTT. Its translation is CASSQDWNQPQHF.

The chain links TRBV12-3 or TRBV12-4 to TRBJ1-6; D gene ambiguous. Trimming stripped 4 bases from V and 14 bases from J, with 15 bases between. This CDR3 is 13 amino acids long. CDR3 coding DNA: TGTGCCAGCAGTTCCCCCTTATATAGGGCCCTCCACTTT. Protein product: CASSSPLYRALHF.

The V and J genes are TRBV13 and TRBJ1-2; unclear D gene. V shed 0 bases and J shed 0 bases, with 14 bases lying between them. This CDR3 region has 17 residues. CDR1 and CDR2 (germline): PRHDT, FYEKMQ (reference sequence). DNA for the CDR3: TGTGCCAGCAGCTTAGGCCACAAGAATAAGGCTAACTATGGCTACACCTTC. This translates into CASSLGHKNKANYGYTF.

The V gene is TRBV14, the J gene TRBJ2-7, with TRBD1 matching 12 bases. Germline CDR1 and CDR2: SGHDN and FVKESK. J gave up 3 bases and V 0 bases, and 6 bases lay outside the gene matches. This CDR3 is 17 amino acids long. This CDR3 is CASSQEVGQGAIYEQYF. The DNA for the CDR3 is TGTGCCAGCAGCCAAGAGGTGGGACAGGGGGCCATCTACGAGCAGTACTTC.

The chain uses TRBV9 and TRBJ2-1; 8 bases are shared with TRBD2. The germline gives CDR1 SGDLS, CDR2 YYNGEE. The CDR3 extends over 15 amino acids. V trimming: 0 bases; J trimming: 1 base; junction bases outside the gene matches: 0. Written as DNA, the CDR3 is TGTGCCAGCAGCGTAGGCGGGGGGTCCTACAATGAGCAGTTCTTC. Translating gives CASSVGGGSYNEQFF.

The table lists this clonotype with a few counts. V usage is TRBV7-6 and J usage is TRBJ1-1, with 7 bases fitting TRBD1. CDR1 SGHVS and CDR2 FNYEAQ come from the germline V gene. This CDR3 has 15 amino acids. V was pared by 1 base and J by 4 bases, with 6 bases of the junction left unmatched. CDR3: CASSLDRGERTEAFF. In DNA form, the CDR3 reads TGTGCCAGCAGCTTAGACAGGGGAGAGCGCACTGAAGCTTTCTTT.

Many counts were recorded for this clonotype. J is TRBJ1-1 and V is TRBV7-2; D may be TRBD1 (5 bases). The length of the CDR3 is 15 residues. V was pared by 5 bases and J by 3 bases, with 16 bases between. Germline V lookup: CDR1 SGHTA, CDR2 FQGNSA. The CDR3 is CASSPWGVGDTEAFF. The CDR3 DNA reads TGTGCCAGCAGCCCCTGGGGGGTTGGGGACACTGAAGCTTTCTTT.

This clonotype was seen a few times. This chain connects TRBV28 to TRBJ2-3; D is uncertain. V was clipped by 2 bases and J by 0 bases, with 6 bases between them. Per germline, CDR1 MDHEN and CDR2 SYDVKM. CDR3 length: 14 residues. This chain's CDR3 is CASSLIGSTDTQYF. CDR3 DNA sequence: TGTGCCAGCAGTTTAATAGGAAGCACAGATACGCAGTATTTT. Combining the CDR3 with reference TRBV28 and TRBJ2-3 gives the whole variable domain DVKVTQSSRYLVKRTGEKVFLECVQDMDHENMFWYRQDPGLGLRLIYFSYDVKMKEKGDIPEGYSVSREKKERFSLILESASTNQTSMYLCASSLIGSTDTQYFGPGTRLTVL.

The CDR3 is CASSLGFGQSYEQYF. For the CDR3, the DNA is TGTGCCAGCAGCTTGGGTTTTGGACAGTCCTACGAGCAGTACTTC. V and J are TRBV7-9 and TRBJ2-7, with a tentative D call TRBD1 (6 bases). Germline CDR1 is SEHNR and CDR2 is FQNEAQ (reference sequence). CDR3 length equals 15 residues. V lost 3 bases, J lost 1 base, and 13 bases lay in between.

The chain links TRBV7-2 to TRBJ2-7; D uncertain. Trimming took off 3 bases at V and 0 bases at J, with 9 bases between the two ends. This CDR3 region has 14 residues. Germline V gene data show CDR1 as SGHTA and CDR2 as FQGNSA. CDR3 in amino acids: CASSLTPYSYEQYF. DNA for the CDR3: TGTGCCAGCAGCTTGACGCCCTACTCCTACGAGCAGTACTTC.